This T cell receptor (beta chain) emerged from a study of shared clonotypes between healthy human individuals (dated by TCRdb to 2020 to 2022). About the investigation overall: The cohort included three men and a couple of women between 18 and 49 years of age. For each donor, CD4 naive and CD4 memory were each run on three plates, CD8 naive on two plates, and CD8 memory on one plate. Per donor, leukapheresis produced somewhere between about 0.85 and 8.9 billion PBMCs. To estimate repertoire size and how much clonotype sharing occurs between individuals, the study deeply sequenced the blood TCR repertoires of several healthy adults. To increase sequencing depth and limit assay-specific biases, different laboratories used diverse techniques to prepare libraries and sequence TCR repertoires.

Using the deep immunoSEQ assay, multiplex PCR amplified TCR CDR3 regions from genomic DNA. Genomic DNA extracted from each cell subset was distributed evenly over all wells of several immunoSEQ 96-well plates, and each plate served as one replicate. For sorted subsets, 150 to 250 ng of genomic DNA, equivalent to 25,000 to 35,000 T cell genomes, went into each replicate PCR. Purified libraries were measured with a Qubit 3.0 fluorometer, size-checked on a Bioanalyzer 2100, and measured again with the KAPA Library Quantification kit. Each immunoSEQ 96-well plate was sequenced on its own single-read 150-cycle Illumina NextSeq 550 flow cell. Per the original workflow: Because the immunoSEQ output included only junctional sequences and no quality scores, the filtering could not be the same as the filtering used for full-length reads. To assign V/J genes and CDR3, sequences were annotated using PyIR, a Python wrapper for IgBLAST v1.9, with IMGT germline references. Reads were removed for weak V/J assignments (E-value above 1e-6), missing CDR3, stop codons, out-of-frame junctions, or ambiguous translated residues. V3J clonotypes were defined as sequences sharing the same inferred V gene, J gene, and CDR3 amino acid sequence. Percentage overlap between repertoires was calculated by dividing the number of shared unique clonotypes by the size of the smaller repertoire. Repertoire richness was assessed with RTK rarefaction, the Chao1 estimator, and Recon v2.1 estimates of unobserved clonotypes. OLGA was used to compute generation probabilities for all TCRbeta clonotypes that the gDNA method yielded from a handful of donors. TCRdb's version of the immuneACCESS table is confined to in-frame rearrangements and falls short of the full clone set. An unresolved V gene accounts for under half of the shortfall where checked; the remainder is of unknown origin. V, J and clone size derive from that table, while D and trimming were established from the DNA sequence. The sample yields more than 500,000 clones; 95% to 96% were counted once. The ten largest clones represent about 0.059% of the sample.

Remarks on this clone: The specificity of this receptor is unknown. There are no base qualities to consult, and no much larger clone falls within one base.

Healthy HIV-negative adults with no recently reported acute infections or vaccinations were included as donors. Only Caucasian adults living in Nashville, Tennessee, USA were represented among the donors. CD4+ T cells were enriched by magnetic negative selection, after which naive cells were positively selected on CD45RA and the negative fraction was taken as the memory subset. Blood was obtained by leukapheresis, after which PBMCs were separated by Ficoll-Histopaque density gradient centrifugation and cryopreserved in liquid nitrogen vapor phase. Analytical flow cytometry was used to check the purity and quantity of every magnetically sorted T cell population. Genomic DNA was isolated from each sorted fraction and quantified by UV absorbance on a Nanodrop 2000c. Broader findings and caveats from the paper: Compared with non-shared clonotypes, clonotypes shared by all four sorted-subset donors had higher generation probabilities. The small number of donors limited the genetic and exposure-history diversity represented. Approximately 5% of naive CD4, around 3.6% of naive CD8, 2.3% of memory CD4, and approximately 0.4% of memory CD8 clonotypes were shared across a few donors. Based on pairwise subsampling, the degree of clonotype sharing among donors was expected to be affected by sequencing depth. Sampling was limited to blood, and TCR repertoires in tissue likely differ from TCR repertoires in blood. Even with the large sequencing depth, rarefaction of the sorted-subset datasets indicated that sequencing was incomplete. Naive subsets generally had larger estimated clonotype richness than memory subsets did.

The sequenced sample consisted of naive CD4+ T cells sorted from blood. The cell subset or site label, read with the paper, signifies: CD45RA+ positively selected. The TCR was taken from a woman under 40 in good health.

The CDR3 sequence is CASSQDPRTAPLLEQYF. The nucleotides are TGCGCCAGCAGCCAAGATCCGCGGACTGCTCCCCTACTCGAGCAGTACTTC. The rearranged chain carries TRBV4-1 and TRBJ2-7, with TRBD2 perhaps the D gene, on 5 matching bases. Deletion took 0 bases off V and 6 bases off J, with a span of 21 bases between the germline ends. From the germline V gene, CDR1 is MGHRA and CDR2 is YSYEKL. The CDR3 goes from the cysteine to the phenylalanine over 17 residues. Only the CDR3 portion is preserved as DNA: 51 bases, with reading frame beginning at the first base.